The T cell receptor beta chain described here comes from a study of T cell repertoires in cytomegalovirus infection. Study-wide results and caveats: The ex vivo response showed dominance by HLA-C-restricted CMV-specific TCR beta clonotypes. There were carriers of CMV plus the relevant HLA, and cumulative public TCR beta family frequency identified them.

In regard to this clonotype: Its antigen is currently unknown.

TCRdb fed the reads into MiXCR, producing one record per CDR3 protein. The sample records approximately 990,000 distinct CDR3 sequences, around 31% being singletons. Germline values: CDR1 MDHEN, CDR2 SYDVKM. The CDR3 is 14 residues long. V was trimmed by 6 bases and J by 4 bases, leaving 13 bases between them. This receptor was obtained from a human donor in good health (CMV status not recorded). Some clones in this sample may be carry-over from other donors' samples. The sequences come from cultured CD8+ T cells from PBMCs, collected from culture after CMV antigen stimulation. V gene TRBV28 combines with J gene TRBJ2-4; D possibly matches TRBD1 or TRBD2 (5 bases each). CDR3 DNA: TGTGCCAGCAGCCACCGGGACCAAAAAAACATTCAGTACTTC. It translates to CASSHRDQKNIQYF.